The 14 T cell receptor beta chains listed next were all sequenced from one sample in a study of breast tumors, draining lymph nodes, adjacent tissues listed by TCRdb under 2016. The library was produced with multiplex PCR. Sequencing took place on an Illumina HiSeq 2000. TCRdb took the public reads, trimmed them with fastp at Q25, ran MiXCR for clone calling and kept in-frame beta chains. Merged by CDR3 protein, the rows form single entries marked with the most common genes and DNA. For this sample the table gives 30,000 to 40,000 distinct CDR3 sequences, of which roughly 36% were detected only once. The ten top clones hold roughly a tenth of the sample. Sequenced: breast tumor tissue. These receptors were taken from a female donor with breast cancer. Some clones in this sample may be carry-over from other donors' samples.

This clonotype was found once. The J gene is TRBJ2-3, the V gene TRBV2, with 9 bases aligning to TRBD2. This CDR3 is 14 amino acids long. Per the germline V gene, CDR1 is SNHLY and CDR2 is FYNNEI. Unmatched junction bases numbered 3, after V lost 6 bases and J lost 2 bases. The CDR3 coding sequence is TGTGCCAGCAGGCTAGCGGGGTACACAGATACGCAGTATTTT. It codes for CASRLAGYTDTQYF. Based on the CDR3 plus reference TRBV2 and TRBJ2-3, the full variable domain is EPEVTQTPSHQVTQMGQEVILRCVPISNHLYFYWYRQILGQKVEFLVSFYNNEISEKSEIFDDQFSVERPDGSNFTLKIRSTKLEDSAMYFCASRLAGYTDTQYFGPGTRLTVL.

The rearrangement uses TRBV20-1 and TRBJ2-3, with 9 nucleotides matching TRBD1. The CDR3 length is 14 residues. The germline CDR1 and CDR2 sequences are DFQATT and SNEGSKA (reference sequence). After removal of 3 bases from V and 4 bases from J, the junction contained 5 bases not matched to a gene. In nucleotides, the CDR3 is TGCAGTGCTAGCCCGGGACAGGGCGCAGATACGCAGTATTTT. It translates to CSASPGQGADTQYF.

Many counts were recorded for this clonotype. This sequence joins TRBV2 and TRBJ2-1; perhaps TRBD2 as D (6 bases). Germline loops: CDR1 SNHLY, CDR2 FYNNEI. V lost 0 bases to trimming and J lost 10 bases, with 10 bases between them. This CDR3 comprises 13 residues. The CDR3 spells CASSEARLAEQFF. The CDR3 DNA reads TGTGCCAGCAGTGAAGCGCGTCTAGCGGAGCAGTTCTTC.

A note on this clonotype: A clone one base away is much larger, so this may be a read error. CDR3 region: CASSSRGSGYEQYF. The CDR3 nucleotides read TGTGCCAGCAGCTCAAGGGGATCTGGCTACGAGCAGTACTTC. V is TRBV7-8 and J is TRBJ2-7; tentatively, D is TRBD1 (5 bases). Germline V CDR1 and CDR2: SGHVS, FQNEAQ. V lost 4 bases, J lost 3 bases, and 13 bases lay in between. The CDR3 extends over 14 amino acids.

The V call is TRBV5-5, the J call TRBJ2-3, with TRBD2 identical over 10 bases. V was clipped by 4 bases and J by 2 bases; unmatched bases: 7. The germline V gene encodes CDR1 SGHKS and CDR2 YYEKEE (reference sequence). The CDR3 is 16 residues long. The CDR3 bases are TGTGCCAGCAGCCCCGGGACTAGCGAACACACAGATACGCAGTATTTT. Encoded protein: CASSPGTSEHTDTQYF. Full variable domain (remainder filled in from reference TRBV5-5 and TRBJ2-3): DAGVTQSPTHLIKTRGQQVTLRCSPISGHKSVSWYQQVLGQGPQFIFQYYEKEERGRGNFPDRFSARQFPNYSSELNVNALLLGDSALYLCASSPGTSEHTDTQYFGPGTRLTVL.

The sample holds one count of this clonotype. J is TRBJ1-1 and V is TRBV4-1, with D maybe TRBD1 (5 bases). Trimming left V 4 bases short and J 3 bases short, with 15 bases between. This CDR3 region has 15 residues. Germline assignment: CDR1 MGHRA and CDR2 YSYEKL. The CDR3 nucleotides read TGCGCCAGCAGCCCAGTGGACAAGTCATACACTGAAGCTTTCTTT. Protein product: CASSPVDKSYTEAFF.

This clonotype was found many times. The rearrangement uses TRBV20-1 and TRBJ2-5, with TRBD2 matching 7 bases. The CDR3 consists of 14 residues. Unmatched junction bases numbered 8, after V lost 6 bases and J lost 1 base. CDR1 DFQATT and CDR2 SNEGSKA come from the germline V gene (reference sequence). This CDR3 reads CSAEGTTTQETQYF. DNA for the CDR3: TGCAGTGCAGAAGGGACTACCACCCAAGAGACCCAGTACTTC.

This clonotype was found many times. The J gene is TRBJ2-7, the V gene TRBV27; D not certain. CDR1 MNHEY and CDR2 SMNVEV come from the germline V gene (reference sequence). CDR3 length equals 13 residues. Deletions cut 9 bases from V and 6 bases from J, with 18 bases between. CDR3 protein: CARSPLYRTEQYF. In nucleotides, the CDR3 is TGTGCCAGGAGCCCCCTTTACAGAACCGAGCAGTACTTC.

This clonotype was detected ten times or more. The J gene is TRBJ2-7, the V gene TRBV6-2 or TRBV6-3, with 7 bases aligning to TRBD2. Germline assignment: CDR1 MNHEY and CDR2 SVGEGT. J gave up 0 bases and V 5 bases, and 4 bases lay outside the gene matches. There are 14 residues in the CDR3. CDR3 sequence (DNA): TGTGCCAGCAGTACGGGACTAAACTCCTACGAGCAGTACTTC. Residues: CASSTGLNSYEQYF.

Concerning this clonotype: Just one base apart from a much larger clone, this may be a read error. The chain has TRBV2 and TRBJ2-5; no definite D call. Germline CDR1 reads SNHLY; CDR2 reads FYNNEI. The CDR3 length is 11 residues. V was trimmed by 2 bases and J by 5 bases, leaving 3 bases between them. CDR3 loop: CASSEPETQYF. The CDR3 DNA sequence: TGTGCCAGCAGTGAACCGGAGACCCAGTACTTC.

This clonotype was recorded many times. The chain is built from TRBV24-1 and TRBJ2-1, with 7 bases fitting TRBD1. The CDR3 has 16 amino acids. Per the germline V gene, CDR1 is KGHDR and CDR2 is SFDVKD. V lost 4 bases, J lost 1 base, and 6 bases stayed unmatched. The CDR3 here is CATSEYRGGSYNEQFF. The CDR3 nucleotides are TGTGCCACCAGTGAGTACAGGGGTGGGTCCTACAATGAGCAGTTCTTC.

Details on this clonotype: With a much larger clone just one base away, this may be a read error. CDR3 coding DNA: TGTGCCAGCAGCCAAAGGGGTAGGTCTAACTATGGCTACACCTTC. As protein: CASSQRGRSNYGYTF. This rearrangement joins TRBV3-1 to TRBJ1-2; weak D call: TRBD1 (5 bases). The CDR3 sequence is 15 residues long. Germline assignment: CDR1 LGHDT and CDR2 YNNKEL (reference sequence). V shed 2 bases and J shed 0 bases, with 10 bases lying between them.

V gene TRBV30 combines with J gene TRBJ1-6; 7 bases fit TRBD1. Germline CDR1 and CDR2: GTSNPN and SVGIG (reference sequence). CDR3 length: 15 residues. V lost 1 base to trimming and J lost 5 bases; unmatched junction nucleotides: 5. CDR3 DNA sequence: TGTGCCTGGAGTGACGGGACAGTAAATAATTCACCCCTCCACTTT. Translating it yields CAWSDGTVNNSPLHF.

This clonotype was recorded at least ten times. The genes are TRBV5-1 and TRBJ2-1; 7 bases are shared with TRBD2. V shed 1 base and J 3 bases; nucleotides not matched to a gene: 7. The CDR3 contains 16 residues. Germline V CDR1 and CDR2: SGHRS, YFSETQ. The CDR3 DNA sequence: TGCGCCAGCAGCTTGTTGGCGGGAGCGGGCTACAATGAGCAGTTCTTC. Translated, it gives CASSLLAGAGYNEQFF.